The 7 T cell receptor beta chains reported below all come from one sample, sequenced in a study of T-cell memory formation after mild COVID-19. Via MiXCR, TCRdb re-called the 5' RACE reads, giving one row per CDR3 protein. Of approximately 190,000 distinct CDR3 sequences in the sample, approximately 16% were seen once. The specimen was PBMCs or a T cell subset sorted from them (not recorded which). Receptor source: an adult woman who had mild COVID-19 (a few samples of this study predate the infection). Cell type and time point are not known.

This clonotype was recorded a few times. V and J are TRBV12-3 or TRBV12-4 and TRBJ1-6; a possible D gene is TRBD1 (5 bases). The CDR3 is 18 residues long. Trimming removed 6 bases from V and 1 base from J, with 19 bases in between. The CDR3 is CASSASGRGRSYNSPLHF. CDR3 coding DNA: TGTGCCAGCAGCGCATCAGGGCGAGGACGATCCTATAATTCACCCCTCCACTTT.

The chain is built from TRBV6-5 and TRBJ2-7; D remains ambiguous. V gave up 2 bases and J gave up 3 bases, with 17 bases separating them. Per germline, CDR1 MNHEY and CDR2 SVGAGI. The CDR3 loop spans 16 amino acids. CDR3 in amino acids: CASSYDAVAGLYEQYF. The CDR3 region has the DNA TGTGCCAGCAGTTACGACGCGGTTGCTGGTCTCTACGAGCAGTACTTC.

Many counts were recorded for this clonotype. CDR3 residues: CASSLAGRQFF. CDR3 DNA sequence: TGTGCCAGCAGTTTAGCGGGACGGCAGTTCTTC. The rearrangement links TRBV12-3 or TRBV12-4 to TRBJ2-1; D is perhaps TRBD1 or TRBD2 (5 bases each). The CDR3 loop spans 11 amino acids. Trimming stripped 0 bases from V and 12 bases from J, with 6 bases between.

This clonotype was observed at least ten times. The genes are TRBV20-1 and TRBJ2-7; D remains unclear. The V gene lost 2 bases and the J gene lost 0 bases, with 8 bases spanning the gap. CDR1 DFQATT and CDR2 SNEGSKA come from the germline V gene (reference sequence). This CDR3 region has 13 residues. Here the CDR3 reads CSARSHISYEQYF. The CDR3 DNA sequence: TGCAGTGCTAGATCTCACATCTCCTACGAGCAGTACTTC.

In this sample, this clonotype turned up a few times. The CDR3 bases are TGCAGTGCCTCAACCCCGGGACAGGGAGGGAATGGCTACACCTTC. Encoded protein: CSASTPGQGGNGYTF. The V call is TRBV20-1, the J call TRBJ1-2; 9 bases map to TRBD1. In germline, CDR1 is DFQATT, CDR2 SNEGSKA (reference sequence). V trimming: 6 bases; J trimming: 6 bases; junction bases outside the gene matches: 14. The CDR3 is 15 amino acids.

The chain employs TRBV6-6 and TRBJ2-7; D unclear. V gave up 6 bases and J gave up 2 bases, with 14 bases separating them. CDR1 and CDR2 from the germline V gene are MNHNY and SVGAGI (reference sequence). CDR3 length: 14 amino acids. DNA of the CDR3: TGTGCCAGCAGGGACGAGACGACCACCTACGAGCAGTACTTC. Translating it yields CASRDETTTYEQYF.

This clonotype was detected a few times. The J gene is TRBJ2-5, the V gene TRBV7-3; unclear D gene. This CDR3 contains 14 residues. V lost 1 base, J lost 5 bases, and 11 bases lay in between. In germline, CDR1 is SGHTA, CDR2 FQGTGA. CDR3 in amino acids: CASSLSPTGETQYF. The CDR3 coding sequence is TGTGCCAGCAGCTTAAGCCCCACCGGGGAGACCCAGTACTTC.